This T cell receptor (beta chain) was identified during a study of T cells after posttransplantation cyclophosphamide. Study-wide results and caveats: Later post-transplant blood repertoires were often dominated by donor CD8+ memory clones. Recipient CMV seropositivity and CMV reactivation strongly tracked TRB clonality. TRB overlap between skin or GI tissue T cells and blood was limited.

The data were produced by immunoSEQ multiplex PCR, yet TCRdb's version contains in-frame clones alone and is incomplete. The data contain some 66,000 clones, just over 90% of them singletons. The related graft donor's blood sample was taken on the day of bone marrow donation. The CDR3 extends over 13 amino acids. Germline V lookup: CDR1 GTSNPN, CDR2 SVGIG (reference sequence). Trimming removed 0 bases at V and 2 bases at J, with 5 bases between. About this clone itself: As yet, its antigen is unknown. This CDR3 is also generated by other DNA sequences in the sample.

This clonotype was sampled from a woman in her 30s in good health and a related stem cell transplant donor. Sequencing input: PBMCs. V and J are TRBV30 and TRBJ1-5, with no clear D. This chain's CDR3 is CAWSVGGNQPQHF. DNA of the CDR3: TGTGCCTGGAGTGTTGGGGGCAATCAGCCCCAGCATTTT.